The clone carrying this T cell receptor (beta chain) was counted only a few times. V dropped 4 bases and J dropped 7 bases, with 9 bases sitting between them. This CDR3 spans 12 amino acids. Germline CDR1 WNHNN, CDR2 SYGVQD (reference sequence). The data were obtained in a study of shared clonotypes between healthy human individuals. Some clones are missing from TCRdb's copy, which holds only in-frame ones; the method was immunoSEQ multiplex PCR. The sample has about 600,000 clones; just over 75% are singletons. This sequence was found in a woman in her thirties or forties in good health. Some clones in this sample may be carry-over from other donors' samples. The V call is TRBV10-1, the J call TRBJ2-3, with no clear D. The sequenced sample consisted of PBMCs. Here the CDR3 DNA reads TGCGCCAGCAGTGGCCAGACCCATACGCAGTATTTT. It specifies CASSGQTHTQYF.